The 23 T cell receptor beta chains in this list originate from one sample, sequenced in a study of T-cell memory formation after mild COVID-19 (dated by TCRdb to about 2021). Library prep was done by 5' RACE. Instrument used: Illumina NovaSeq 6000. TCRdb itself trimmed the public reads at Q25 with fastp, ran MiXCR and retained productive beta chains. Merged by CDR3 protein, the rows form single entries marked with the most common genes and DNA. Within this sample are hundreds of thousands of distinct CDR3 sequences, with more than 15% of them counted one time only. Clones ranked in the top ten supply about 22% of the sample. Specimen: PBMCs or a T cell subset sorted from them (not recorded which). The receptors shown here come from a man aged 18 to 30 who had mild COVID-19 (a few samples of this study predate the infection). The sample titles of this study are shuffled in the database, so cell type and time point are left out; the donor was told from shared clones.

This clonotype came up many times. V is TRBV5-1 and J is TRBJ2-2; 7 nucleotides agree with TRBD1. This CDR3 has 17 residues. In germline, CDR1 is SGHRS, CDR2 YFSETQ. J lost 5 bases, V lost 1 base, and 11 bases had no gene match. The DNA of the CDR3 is TGCGCCAGCAGCTTGTCTCGCCGACAGGGACGGACCGGGGAGCTGTTTTTT. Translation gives CASSLSRRQGRTGELFF.

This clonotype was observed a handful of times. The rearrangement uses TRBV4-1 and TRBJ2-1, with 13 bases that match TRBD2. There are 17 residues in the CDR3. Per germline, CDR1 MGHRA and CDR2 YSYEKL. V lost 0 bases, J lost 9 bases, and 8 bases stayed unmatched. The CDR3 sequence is CASSQEIPLAGGLEQFF. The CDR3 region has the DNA TGCGCCAGCAGCCAAGAGATCCCACTAGCGGGGGGGCTTGAGCAGTTCTTC.

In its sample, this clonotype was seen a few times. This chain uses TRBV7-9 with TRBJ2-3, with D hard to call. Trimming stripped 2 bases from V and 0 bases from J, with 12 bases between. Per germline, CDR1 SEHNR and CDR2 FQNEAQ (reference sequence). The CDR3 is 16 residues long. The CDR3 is CASSLRWGTSTDTQYF. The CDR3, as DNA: TGTGCCAGCAGCTTAAGGTGGGGTACTAGCACAGATACGCAGTATTTT.

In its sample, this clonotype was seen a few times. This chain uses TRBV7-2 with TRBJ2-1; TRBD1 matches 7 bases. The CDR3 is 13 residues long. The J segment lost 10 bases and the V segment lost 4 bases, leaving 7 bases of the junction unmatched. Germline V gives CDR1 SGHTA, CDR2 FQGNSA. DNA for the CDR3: TGTGCCAGCAGCTCGACGACAGGGTTGGAGCAGTTCTTC. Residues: CASSSTTGLEQFF.

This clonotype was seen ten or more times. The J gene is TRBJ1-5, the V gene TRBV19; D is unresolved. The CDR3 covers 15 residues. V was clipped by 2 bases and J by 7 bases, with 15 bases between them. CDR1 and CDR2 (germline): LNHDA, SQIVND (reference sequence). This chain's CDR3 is CASSISQVRRQPQHF. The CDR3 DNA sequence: TGTGCCAGTAGTATAAGCCAGGTCCGGAGGCAGCCCCAGCATTTT.

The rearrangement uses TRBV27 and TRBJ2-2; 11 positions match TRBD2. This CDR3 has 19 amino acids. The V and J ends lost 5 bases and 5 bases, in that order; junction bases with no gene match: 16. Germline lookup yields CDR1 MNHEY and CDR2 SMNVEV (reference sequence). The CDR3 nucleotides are TGTGCCAGCAGTCGCCGCGTATTTCCTAGCGGGGGGAAGACCGGGGAGCTGTTTTTT. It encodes CASSRRVFPSGGKTGELFF.

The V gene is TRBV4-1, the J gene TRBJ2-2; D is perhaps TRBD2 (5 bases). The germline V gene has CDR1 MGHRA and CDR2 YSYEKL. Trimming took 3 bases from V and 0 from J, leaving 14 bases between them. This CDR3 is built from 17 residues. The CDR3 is CASSHSPRAANTGELFF. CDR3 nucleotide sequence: TGCGCCAGCAGCCATTCCCCGCGGGCGGCGAACACCGGGGAGCTGTTTTTT.

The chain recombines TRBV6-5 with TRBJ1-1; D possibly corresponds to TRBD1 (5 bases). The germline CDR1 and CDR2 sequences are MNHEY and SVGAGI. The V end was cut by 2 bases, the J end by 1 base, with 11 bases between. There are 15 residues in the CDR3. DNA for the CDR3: TGTGCCAGCAGTTACCACGTGGGGCCGAACACTGAAGCTTTCTTT. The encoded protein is CASSYHVGPNTEAFF.

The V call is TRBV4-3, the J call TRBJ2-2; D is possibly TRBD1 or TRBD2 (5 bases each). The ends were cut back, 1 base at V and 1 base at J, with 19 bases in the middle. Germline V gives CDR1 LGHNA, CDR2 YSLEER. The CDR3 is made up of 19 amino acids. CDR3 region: CASSQVGSAWDLNTGELFF. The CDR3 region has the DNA TGCGCCAGCAGCCAAGTAGGTTCAGCGTGGGACCTGAACACCGGGGAGCTGTTTTTT.

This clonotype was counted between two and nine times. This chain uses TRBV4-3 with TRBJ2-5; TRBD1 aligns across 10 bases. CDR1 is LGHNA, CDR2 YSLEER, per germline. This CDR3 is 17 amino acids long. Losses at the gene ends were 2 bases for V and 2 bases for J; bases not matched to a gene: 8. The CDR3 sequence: CASSQTWGTGVQETQYF. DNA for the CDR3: TGCGCCAGCAGCCAAACCTGGGGGACAGGGGTACAAGAGACCCAGTACTTC.

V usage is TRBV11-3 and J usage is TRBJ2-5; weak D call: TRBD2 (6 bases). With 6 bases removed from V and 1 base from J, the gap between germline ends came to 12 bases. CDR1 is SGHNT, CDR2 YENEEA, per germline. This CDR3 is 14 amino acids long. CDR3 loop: CASSMGGAQETQYF. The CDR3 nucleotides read TGTGCCAGCAGTATGGGCGGGGCCCAAGAGACCCAGTACTTC.

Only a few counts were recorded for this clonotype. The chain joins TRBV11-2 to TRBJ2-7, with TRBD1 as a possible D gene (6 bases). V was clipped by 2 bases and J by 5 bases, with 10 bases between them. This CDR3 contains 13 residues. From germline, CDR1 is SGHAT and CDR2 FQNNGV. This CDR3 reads CASSLSQGHEQYV. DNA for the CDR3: TGTGCCAGCAGCTTATCCCAGGGGCACGAGCAGTACGTC.

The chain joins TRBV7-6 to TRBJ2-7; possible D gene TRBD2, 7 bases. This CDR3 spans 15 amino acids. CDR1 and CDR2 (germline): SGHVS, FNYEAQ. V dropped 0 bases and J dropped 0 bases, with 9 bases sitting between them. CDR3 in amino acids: CASSLAAGASYEQYF. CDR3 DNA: TGTGCCAGCAGCTTAGCCGCGGGGGCCTCCTACGAGCAGTACTTC. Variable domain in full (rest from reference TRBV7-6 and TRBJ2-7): GAGVSQSPRYKVTKRGQDVALRCDPISGHVSLYWYRQALGQGPEFLTYFNYEAQQDKSGLPNDRFSAERPEGSISTLTIQRTEQRDSAMYRCASSLAAGASYEQYFGPGTRLTVT.

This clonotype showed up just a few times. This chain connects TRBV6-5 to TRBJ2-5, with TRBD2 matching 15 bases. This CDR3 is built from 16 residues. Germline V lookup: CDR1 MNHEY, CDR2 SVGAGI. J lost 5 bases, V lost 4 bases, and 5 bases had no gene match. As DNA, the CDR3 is TGTGCCAGCAGTTTACTGGGGACTAGCGGGAGGGAGACCCAGTACTTC. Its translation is CASSLLGTSGRETQYF.

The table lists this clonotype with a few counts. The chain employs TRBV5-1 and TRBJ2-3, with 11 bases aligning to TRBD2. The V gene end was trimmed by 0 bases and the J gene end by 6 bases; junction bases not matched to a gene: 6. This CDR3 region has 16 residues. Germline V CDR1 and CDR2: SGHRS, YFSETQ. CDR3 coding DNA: TGCGCCAGCAGCTTGGATCTAGCGGGGGGCAGGGATACGCAGTATTTT. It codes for CASSLDLAGGRDTQYF.

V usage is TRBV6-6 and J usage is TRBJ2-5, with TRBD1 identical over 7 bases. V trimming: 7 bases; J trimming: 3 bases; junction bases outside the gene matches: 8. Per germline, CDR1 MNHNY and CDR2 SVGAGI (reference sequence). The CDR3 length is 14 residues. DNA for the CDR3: TGTGCCAGCACCCCGCACGACAGGGAAGAGACCCAGTACTTC. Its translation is CASTPHDREETQYF.

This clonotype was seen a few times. CDR3 DNA sequence: TGTGCCAGCAGCGCCAGACAGGGGAGCACAGATACGCAGTATTTT. Its protein is CASSARQGSTDTQYF. This rearrangement joins TRBV9 to TRBJ2-3; 8 bases match TRBD1. Looked up from germline, CDR1 is SGDLS and CDR2 is YYNGEE. This CDR3 region has 15 residues. After removal of 3 bases from V and 0 bases from J, the junction contained 3 bases not matched to a gene.

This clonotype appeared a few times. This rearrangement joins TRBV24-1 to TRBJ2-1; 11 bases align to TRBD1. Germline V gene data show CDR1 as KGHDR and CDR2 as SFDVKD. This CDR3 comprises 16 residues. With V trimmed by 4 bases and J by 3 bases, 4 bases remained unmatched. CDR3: CATSDRTGGYYNEQFF. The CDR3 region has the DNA TGTGCCACCAGTGACCGGACAGGGGGCTACTACAATGAGCAGTTCTTC.

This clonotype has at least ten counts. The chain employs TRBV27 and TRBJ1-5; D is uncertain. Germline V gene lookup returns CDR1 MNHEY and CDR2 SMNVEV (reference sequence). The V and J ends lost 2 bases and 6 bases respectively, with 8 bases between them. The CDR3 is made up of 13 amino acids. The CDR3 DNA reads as TGTGCCAGCAGTTTAGATGTGGGTCAGCCCCAGCATTTT. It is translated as CASSLDVGQPQHF.

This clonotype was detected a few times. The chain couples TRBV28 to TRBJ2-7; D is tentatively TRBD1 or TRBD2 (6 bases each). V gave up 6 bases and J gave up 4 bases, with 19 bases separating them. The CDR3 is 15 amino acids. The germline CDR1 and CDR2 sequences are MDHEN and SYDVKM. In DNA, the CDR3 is TGTGCCAGCAGCCCTAACAGGGTAGGGGGGTACGAGCAGTACGTC. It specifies CASSPNRVGGYEQYV.

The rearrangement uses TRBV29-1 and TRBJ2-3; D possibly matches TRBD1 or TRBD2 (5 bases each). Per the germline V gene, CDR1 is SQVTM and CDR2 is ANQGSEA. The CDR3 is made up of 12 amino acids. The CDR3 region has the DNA TGCGGATGGGGGAACCCCACAGATACGCAGTATTTT. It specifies CGWGNPTDTQYF.

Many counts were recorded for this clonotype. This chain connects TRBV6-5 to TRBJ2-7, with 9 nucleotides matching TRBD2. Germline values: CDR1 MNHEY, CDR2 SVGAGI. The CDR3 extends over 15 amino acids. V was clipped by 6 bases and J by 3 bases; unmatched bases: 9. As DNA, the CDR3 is TGTGCCAGCAGGCCCGGATCTAGCGGGGACTACGAGCAGTACTTC. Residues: CASRPGSSGDYEQYF.

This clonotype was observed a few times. The CDR3 DNA reads as TGTGCCAGCAGTCCGCAGGGACCTCGCGAGCAGTACTTC. Amino acids: CASSPQGPREQYF. The V call is TRBV6-6, the J call TRBJ2-7, with D perhaps matching TRBD1 or TRBD2 (5 bases each). The CDR3 runs 13 residues. Germline CDR1 reads MNHNY; CDR2 reads SVGAGI (reference sequence). V shed 5 bases and J shed 6 bases, with 14 bases lying between them.